Sequencing of this TCR beta chain was carried out in a study of blood T cells in healthy people across ages. Study-level results: Researchers deemed the diversity estimates from one million T cells underestimates.

Trimming removed 4 bases at V and 2 bases at J, with 8 bases between. There are 12 residues in the CDR3. The germline V gene has CDR1 SQVTM and CDR2 ANQGSEA. On this clonotype: Antigen: not known.

Next came a second PCR, run for about 6 to 12 cycles, which used a sample-barcoded 5' primer along with a J-beta primer mix. TCRdb fed the 5' RACE reads into MiXCR, producing one record per CDR3 protein. The sample consists of some 710,000 distinct CDR3 sequences, 46% of them appearing once. The chain recombines TRBV29-1 with TRBJ1-2; the D is unclear. Sequenced material: blood. This receptor was taken from a man older than 75 in good health. CDR3 region: CSVAGLNYGYTF. CDR3 sequence (DNA): TGCAGCGTTGCTGGACTGAACTATGGCTACACCTTC.